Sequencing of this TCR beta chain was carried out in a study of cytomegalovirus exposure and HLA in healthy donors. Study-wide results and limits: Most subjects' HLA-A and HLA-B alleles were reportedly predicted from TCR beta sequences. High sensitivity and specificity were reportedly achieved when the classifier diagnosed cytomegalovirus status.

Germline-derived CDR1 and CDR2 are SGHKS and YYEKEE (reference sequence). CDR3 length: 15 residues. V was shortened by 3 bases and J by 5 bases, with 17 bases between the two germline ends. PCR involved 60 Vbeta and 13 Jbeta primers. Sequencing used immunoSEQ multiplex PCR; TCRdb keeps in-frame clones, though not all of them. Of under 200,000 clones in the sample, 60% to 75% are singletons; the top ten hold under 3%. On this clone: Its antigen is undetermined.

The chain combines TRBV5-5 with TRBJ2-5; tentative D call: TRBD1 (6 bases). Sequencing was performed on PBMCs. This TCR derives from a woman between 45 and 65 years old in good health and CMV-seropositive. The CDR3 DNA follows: TGTGCCAGCAGCTGGGCCCCGGGACAAGGGGAGACCCAGTACTTC. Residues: CASSWAPGQGETQYF.